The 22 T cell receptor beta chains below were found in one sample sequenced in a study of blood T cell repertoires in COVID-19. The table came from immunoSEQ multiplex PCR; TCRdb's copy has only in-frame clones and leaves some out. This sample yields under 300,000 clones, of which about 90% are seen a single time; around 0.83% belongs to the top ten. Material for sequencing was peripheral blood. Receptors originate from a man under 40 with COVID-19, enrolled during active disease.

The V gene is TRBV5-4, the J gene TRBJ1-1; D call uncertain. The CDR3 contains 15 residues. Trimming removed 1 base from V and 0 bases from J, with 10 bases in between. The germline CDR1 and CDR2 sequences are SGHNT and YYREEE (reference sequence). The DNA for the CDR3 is TGTGCCAGCAGCTTGCCCGGGGAGATGAACACTGAAGCTTTCTTT. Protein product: CASSLPGEMNTEAFF. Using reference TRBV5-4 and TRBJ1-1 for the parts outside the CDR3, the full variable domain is ETGVTQSPTHLIKTRGQQVTLRCSSQSGHNTVSWYQQALGQGPQFIFQYYREEENGRGNFPPRFSGLQFPNYSSELNVNALELDDSALYLCASSLPGEMNTEAFFGQGTRLTVV.

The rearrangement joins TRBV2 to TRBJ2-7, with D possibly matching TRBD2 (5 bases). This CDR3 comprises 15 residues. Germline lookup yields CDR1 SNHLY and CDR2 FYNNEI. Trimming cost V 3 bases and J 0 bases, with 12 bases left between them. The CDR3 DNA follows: TGTGCCAGCAGTGAGGAGGTCTTACTCTCCTACGAGCAGTACTTC. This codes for CASSEEVLLSYEQYF.

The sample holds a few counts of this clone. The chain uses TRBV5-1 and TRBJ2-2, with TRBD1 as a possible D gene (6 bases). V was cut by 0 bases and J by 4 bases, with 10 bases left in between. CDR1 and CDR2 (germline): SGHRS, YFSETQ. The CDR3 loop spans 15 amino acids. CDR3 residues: CASSLAAGVTGELFF. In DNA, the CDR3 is TGCGCCAGCAGCTTGGCCGCAGGGGTCACCGGGGAGCTGTTTTTT.

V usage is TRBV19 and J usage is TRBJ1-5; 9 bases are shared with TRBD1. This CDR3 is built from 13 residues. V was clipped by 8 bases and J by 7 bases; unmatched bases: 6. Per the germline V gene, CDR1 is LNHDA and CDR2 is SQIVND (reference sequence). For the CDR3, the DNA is TGTGCCAGTTGCCGGGACAGGGACCAGCCCCAGCATTTT. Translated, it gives CASCRDRDQPQHF.

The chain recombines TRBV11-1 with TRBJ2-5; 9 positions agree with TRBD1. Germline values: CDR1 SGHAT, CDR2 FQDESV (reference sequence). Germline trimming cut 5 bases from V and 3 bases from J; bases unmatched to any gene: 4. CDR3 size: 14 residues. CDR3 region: CASSGRQGEETQYF. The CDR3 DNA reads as TGTGCCAGCAGCGGCCGACAGGGGGAAGAGACCCAGTACTTC.

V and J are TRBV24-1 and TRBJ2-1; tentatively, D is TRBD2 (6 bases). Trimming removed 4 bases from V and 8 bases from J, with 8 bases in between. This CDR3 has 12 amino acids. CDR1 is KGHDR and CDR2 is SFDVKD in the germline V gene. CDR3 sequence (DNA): TGTGCCACCAGTGACGCGGGACATGAGCAGTTCTTC. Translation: CATSDAGHEQFF.

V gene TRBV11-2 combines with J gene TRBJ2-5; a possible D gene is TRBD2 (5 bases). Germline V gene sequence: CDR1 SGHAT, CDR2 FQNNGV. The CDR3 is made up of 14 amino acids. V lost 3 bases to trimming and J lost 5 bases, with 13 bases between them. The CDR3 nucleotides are TGTGCCAGCAGCTTTCTAGCCCAGGTCGAGACCCAGTACTTC. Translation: CASSFLAQVETQYF.

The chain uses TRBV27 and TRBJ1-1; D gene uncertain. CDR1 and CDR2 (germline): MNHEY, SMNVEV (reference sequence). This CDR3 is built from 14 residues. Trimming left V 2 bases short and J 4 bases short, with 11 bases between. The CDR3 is CASSLTGRATEAFF. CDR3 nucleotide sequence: TGTGCCAGCAGTTTAACCGGGAGGGCCACTGAAGCTTTCTTT.

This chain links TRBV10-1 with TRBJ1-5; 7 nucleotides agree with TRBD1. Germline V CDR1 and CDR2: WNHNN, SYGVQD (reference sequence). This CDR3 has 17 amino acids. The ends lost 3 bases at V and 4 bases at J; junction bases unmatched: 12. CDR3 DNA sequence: TGCGCCAGCAGTGATAACAGGGGCGTTAAGAAAAATCAGCCCCAGCATTTT. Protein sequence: CASSDNRGVKKNQPQHF.

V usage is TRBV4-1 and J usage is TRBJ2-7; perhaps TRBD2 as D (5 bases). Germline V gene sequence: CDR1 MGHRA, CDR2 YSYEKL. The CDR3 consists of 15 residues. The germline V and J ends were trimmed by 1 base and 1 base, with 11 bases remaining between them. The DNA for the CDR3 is TGCGCCAGCAGCCAAGCAAACGGGGTTTCCTACGAGCAGTACTTC. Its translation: CASSQANGVSYEQYF.

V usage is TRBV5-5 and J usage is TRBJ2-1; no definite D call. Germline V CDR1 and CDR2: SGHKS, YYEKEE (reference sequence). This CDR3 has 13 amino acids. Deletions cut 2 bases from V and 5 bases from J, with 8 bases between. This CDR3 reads CASSFRRNNEQFF. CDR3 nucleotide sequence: TGTGCCAGCAGCTTCCGGAGAAACAATGAGCAGTTCTTC.

CDR3 protein: CASKRGDSYNSPLHF. In DNA form, the CDR3 reads TGTGCCAGCAAACGGGGTGACTCCTATAATTCACCCCTCCACTTT. The V gene is TRBV7-9, the J gene TRBJ1-6, with D unresolved. Germline CDR1 reads SEHNR; CDR2 reads FQNEAQ (reference sequence). The length of the CDR3 is 15 residues. With 7 bases removed from V and 0 bases from J, the gap between germline ends came to 10 bases.

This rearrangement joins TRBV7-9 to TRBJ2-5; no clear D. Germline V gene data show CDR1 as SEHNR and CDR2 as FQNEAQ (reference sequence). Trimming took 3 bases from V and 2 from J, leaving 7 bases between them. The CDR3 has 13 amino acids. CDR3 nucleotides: TGTGCCAGCAGCTTCGATCAGCAAGAGACCCAGTACTTC. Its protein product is CASSFDQQETQYF.

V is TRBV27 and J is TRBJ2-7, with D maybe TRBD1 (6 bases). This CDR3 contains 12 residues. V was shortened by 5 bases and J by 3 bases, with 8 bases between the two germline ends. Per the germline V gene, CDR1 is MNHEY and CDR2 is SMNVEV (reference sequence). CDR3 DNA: TGTGCCAGCAGTCCACAGGGCTACGAGCAGTACTTC. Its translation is CASSPQGYEQYF.

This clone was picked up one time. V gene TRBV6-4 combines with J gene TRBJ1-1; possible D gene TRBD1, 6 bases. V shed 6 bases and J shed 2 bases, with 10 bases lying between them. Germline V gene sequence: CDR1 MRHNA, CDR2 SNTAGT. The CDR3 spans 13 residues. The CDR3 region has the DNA TGTGCCAGCAGCCGGACAGAAAACACTGAAGCTTTCTTT. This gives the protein CASSRTENTEAFF.

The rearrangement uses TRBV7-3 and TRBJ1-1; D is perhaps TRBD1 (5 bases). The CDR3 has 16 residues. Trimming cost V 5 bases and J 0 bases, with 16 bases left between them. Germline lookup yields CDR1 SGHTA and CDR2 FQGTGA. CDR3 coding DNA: TGTGCCAGCAGCCCTACTGCTGGACACCTGAACACTGAAGCTTTCTTT. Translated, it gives CASSPTAGHLNTEAFF.

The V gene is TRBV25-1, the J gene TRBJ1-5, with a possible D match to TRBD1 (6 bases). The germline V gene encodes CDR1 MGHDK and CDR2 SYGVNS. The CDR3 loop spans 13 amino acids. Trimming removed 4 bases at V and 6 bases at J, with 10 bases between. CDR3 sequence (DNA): TGTGCCAGCAGTGCGAAAGGGGGTCAGCCCCAGCATTTT. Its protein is CASSAKGGQPQHF.

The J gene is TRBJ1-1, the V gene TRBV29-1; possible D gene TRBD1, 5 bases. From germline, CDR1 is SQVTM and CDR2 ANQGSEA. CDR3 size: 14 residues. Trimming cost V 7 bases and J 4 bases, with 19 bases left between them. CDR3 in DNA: TGCAGCGCTGCGCTTCGGGCCCAGGGCACTGAAGCTTTCTTT. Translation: CSAALRAQGTEAFF.

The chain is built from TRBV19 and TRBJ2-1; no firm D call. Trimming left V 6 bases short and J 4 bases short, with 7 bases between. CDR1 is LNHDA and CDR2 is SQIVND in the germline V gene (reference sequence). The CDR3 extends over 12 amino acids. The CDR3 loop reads CASRNSYNEQFF. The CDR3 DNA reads TGTGCCAGTAGGAACAGTTACAATGAGCAGTTCTTC.

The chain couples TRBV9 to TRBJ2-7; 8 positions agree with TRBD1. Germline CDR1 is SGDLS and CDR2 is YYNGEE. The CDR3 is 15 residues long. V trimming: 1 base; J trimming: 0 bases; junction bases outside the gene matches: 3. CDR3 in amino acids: CASSVTGTGSYEQYF. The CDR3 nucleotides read TGTGCCAGCAGCGTAACCGGGACAGGCTCCTACGAGCAGTACTTC.

The CDR3: CASSSLIDRQGSPYEQYF. The DNA for the CDR3 is TGTGCCAGCAGCTCCCTCATCGATAGACAGGGGAGCCCCTACGAGCAGTACTTC. This rearrangement joins TRBV5-6 to TRBJ2-7; TRBD1 matches at 8 bases. After removal of 3 bases from V and 2 bases from J, the junction contained 16 bases not matched to a gene. The V gene's germline CDR1 is SGHDT and CDR2 YYEEEE. CDR3 length: 18 residues.

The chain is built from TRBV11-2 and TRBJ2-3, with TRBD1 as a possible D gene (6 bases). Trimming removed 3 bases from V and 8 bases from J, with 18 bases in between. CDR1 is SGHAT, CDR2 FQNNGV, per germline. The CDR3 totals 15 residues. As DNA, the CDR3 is TGTGCCAGCAGCTTGACAGGTGCACGGATCGGTACGCAGTATTTT. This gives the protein CASSLTGARIGTQYF.